The 8 T cell receptor beta chains presented below share a single source sample, sequenced in a study of technical replicates of blood from a handful of donors. Profiling relied on immunoSEQ multiplex PCR, and the TCRdb table lists in-frame clones only, not all of them. Of approximately 73,000 clones in the sample, 85% to 95% were seen once. Sequencing input: T cells isolated from PBMCs. Receptors originate from a human donor in good health.

This sequence joins TRBV9 and TRBJ2-2; unclear D gene. The germline V gene has CDR1 SGDLS and CDR2 YYNGEE. The germline V and J ends were trimmed by 4 bases and 1 base, with 5 bases remaining between them. CDR3 length: 13 amino acids. CDR3 sequence: CASSTGNTGELFF. CDR3 DNA: TGTGCCAGCAGCACCGGGAACACCGGGGAGCTGTTTTTT.

The gene calls are TRBV5-1 and TRBJ2-2, with D maybe TRBD1 (6 bases). The CDR3 runs to 13 residues. Germline V CDR1 and CDR2: SGHRS, YFSETQ. Trimming stripped 3 bases from V and 7 bases from J, with 10 bases between. The CDR3 loop is CASSWRQDGELFF. The CDR3 DNA follows: TGCGCCAGCAGCTGGCGACAGGACGGGGAGCTGTTTTTT.

The chain combines TRBV29-1 with TRBJ2-2; D unclear. V gave up 3 bases and J gave up 6 bases, with 8 bases separating them. The CDR3 extends over 12 amino acids. Germline V CDR1 and CDR2: SQVTM, ANQGSEA. The DNA for the CDR3 is TGCAGCGTTGACTTGTGGCCCGGGGAGCTGTTTTTT. Translated, it gives CSVDLWPGELFF.

The V gene is TRBV18, the J gene TRBJ2-2; 10 bases agree with TRBD2. V dropped 4 bases and J dropped 1; count of bases not matched to a gene: 3. Germline CDR1 KGHSH, CDR2 LQKENI. This CDR3 has 16 residues. The CDR3 region is CASSLTSGVNTGELFF. CDR3 DNA sequence: TGTGCCAGCTCACTTACTAGCGGGGTGAACACCGGGGAGCTGTTTTTT.

J is TRBJ2-7 and V is TRBV28, with 9 positions matching TRBD2. The CDR3 is 15 residues long. CDR1 and CDR2 (germline): MDHEN, SYDVKM. V dropped 8 bases and J dropped 3; count of bases not matched to a gene: 11. The chain's CDR3 is CASASPGLALYEQYF. CDR3 nucleotide sequence: TGTGCCAGCGCAAGCCCGGGACTAGCCCTCTACGAGCAGTACTTC.

The rearrangement uses TRBV7-9 and TRBJ1-1, with a tentative D call TRBD1 (6 bases). CDR1 and CDR2 (germline): SEHNR, FQNEAQ (reference sequence). Between the trimmed V and J ends, which lost 4 bases and 0 bases, there was a span of 12 bases. This CDR3 has 15 residues. CDR3 coding DNA: TGTGCCAGCAGCTCCCGGGGGGGGCTGAACACTGAAGCTTTCTTT. It encodes CASSSRGGLNTEAFF.

This chain links TRBV6-1 with TRBJ1-2; TRBD1 might be the D (5 bases). The germline CDR1 and CDR2 sequences are MNHNS and SASEGT. The CDR3 has 15 amino acids. V was cut by 3 bases and J by 8 bases, with 19 bases left in between. CDR3 sequence: CASSELPGTYIGYTF. The CDR3 bases are TGTGCCAGCAGTGAGCTTCCCGGGACTTATATAGGCTACACCTTC.

The chain couples TRBV19 to TRBJ2-7, with D unresolved. V was clipped by 3 bases and J by 0 bases, with 6 bases between them. The germline gives CDR1 LNHDA, CDR2 SQIVND (reference sequence). The CDR3 length is 13 residues. The CDR3 DNA is TGTGCCAGTAGTATTGGCAGCTCCTACGAGCAGTACTTC. It is translated as CASSIGSSYEQYF.